A single sample is the source of the 29 T cell receptor beta chains below, sequenced in a study of OX40 agonist ivuxolimab in advanced cancers. The receptor library was made with the immunoSEQ multiplex PCR assay. Here the immuneACCESS table is served through TCRdb, limited to in-frame sequences with V and J called. Missing clones are a known gap in these copies; in checked studies unresolved V genes cover under half, and the rest lacks a known reason. This sample comprises 95,000 to 120,000 clones, less than 95% of them detected only once. In total, the top ten clones hold 0.66% of the sample. The sequences come from CD4+ or CD8+ T cells sorted from blood, collected in a trial of the OX40 agonist ivuxolimab. The source of these receptors is an adult with an advanced solid tumor such as melanoma, head and neck, liver or kidney cancer.

This rearrangement joins TRBV7-9 to TRBJ2-1, with 7 nucleotides matching TRBD1. CDR1 and CDR2 from the germline V gene are SEHNR and FQNEAQ (reference sequence). V lost 2 bases to trimming and J lost 5 bases; unmatched junction nucleotides: 3. The CDR3 loop spans 14 amino acids. CDR3 region: CASSLNQGDNEQFF. CDR3 coding DNA: TGTGCCAGCAGCTTAAACCAGGGGGACAATGAGCAGTTCTTC. The variable domain in full, with the rest retrieved from reference TRBV7-9 and TRBJ2-1, is DTGVSQNPRHKITKRGQNVTFRCDPISEHNRLYWYRQTLGQGPEFLTYFQNEAQLEKSRLLSDRFSAERPKGSFSTLEIQRTEQGDSAMYLCASSLNQGDNEQFFGPGTRLTVL.

This clone was seen a few times. This rearrangement joins TRBV2 to TRBJ2-7, with TRBD1 matching over 7 bases. Germline V gene sequence: CDR1 SNHLY, CDR2 FYNNEI. The CDR3 is made up of 12 amino acids. The ends lost 6 bases at V and 3 bases at J; junction bases unmatched: 2. The CDR3 sequence: CASRGTVYEQYF. Here the CDR3 DNA reads TGTGCCAGCAGGGGGACAGTCTACGAGCAGTACTTC.

A word on this clone: The DNA is omitted, as the CDR3 cannot be located on it reliably, and the CDR3 follows TCRdb's listing. The rearrangement uses TRBV30 and TRBJ1-2; the table's D call of TRBD1 was not tested on the DNA. A total of 11 residues make up the CDR3, ends included. The V gene's germline CDR1 is GTSNPN and CDR2 SVGIG (reference sequence). The CDR3 sequence: CAWATGTDPLF.

The chain has TRBV6-5 and TRBJ1-3; maybe TRBD1 (5 bases). The CDR3 totals 13 residues. The V and J ends lost 7 bases and 1 base respectively, with 8 bases between them. The germline CDR1 and CDR2 sequences are MNHEY and SVGAGI. CDR3 sequence reads: CASKQESGNTIYF. The CDR3 DNA reads as TGTGCCAGCAAACAGGAATCTGGAAACACCATATATTTT.

The chain joins TRBV10-3 to TRBJ2-7, with 9 bases aligning to TRBD1. Trimming removed 4 bases from V and 7 bases from J; junction bases left unmatched: 8. The germline V gene encodes CDR1 ENHRY and CDR2 SYGVKD. The CDR3 loop spans 14 amino acids. The CDR3 protein is CAISVQGAEEEQYF. The CDR3 DNA reads TGTGCCATCAGTGTACAGGGGGCTGAGGAAGAGCAGTACTTC.

The CDR3 reads CASSLAKNIQYF. The CDR3 DNA follows: TGTGCCAGCAGTTTAGCCAAAAACATTCAGTACTTC. The gene calls are TRBV27 and TRBJ2-4; D uncertain. Per the germline V gene, CDR1 is MNHEY and CDR2 is SMNVEV (reference sequence). This CDR3 has 12 amino acids. V lost 2 bases, J lost 1 base, and 0 bases lay in between.

This chain uses TRBV5-1 with TRBJ2-3; maybe TRBD2 (6 bases). The length of the CDR3 is 15 residues. Looked up from germline, CDR1 is SGHRS and CDR2 is YFSETQ. V lost 0 bases and J lost 2, with 10 bases in between. This chain's CDR3 is CASSLAVDYTDTQYF. CDR3 nucleotide sequence: TGCGCCAGCAGCTTGGCGGTGGACTACACAGATACGCAGTATTTT.

The rearrangement joins TRBV6-1 to TRBJ2-7; TRBD1 matches at 12 bases. This CDR3 is 15 amino acids long. Looked up from germline, CDR1 is MNHNS and CDR2 is SASEGT. V was clipped by 1 base and J by 6 bases; unmatched bases: 4. CDR3 loop: CASSEVGTGGIEQYF. Here the CDR3 DNA reads TGTGCCAGCAGTGAAGTCGGGACAGGGGGCATCGAGCAGTACTTC.

This chain joins TRBV30 and TRBJ2-3; D not certain. The CDR3 spans 13 residues. Germline assignment: CDR1 GTSNPN and CDR2 SVGIG (reference sequence). V lost 0 bases, J lost 4 bases, and 8 bases lay in between. CDR3 nucleotide sequence: TGTGCCTGGAGTGTACAAGGGCCAGATACGCAGTATTTT. Its translation: CAWSVQGPDTQYF.

The V call is TRBV2, the J call TRBJ2-5, with 10 nucleotides matching TRBD2. With V trimmed by 2 bases and J by 5 bases, 11 bases remained unmatched. There are 17 residues in the CDR3. Per the germline V gene, CDR1 is SNHLY and CDR2 is FYNNEI. DNA of the CDR3: TGTGCCAGCAGTGAAAATAGGCTAGCGGGGGATGGGGAGACCCAGTACTTC. Translated: CASSENRLAGDGETQYF. The variable domain in full, with the rest retrieved from reference TRBV2 and TRBJ2-5, is EPEVTQTPSHQVTQMGQEVILRCVPISNHLYFYWYRQILGQKVEFLVSFYNNEISEKSEIFDDQFSVERPDGSNFTLKIRSTKLEDSAMYFCASSENRLAGDGETQYFGPGTRLLVL.

The chain couples TRBV27 to TRBJ1-3; possibly TRBD1 for D (6 bases). V lost 2 bases, J lost 4 bases, and 12 bases lay in between. The germline V gene encodes CDR1 MNHEY and CDR2 SMNVEV (reference sequence). This CDR3 region has 15 residues. The CDR3 loop is CASSLRHREGNTIYF. The CDR3, as DNA: TGTGCCAGCAGTTTAAGGCACAGGGAAGGAAACACCATATATTTT.

The chain recombines TRBV5-1 with TRBJ2-3; D is undetermined. Trimming took 2 bases from V and 0 from J, leaving 7 bases between them. CDR3 size: 14 residues. The V gene's germline CDR1 is SGHRS and CDR2 YFSETQ. The DNA for the CDR3 is TGCGCCAGCAGCTTCGGACCGAGCACAGATACGCAGTATTTT. This encodes CASSFGPSTDTQYF.

This clone was seen only a few times. The chain employs TRBV7-2 and TRBJ2-3; D ambiguous. V was shortened by 1 base and J by 0 bases, with 14 bases between the two germline ends. The CDR3 is made up of 17 amino acids. In germline, CDR1 is SGHTA, CDR2 FQGNSA. For the CDR3, the DNA is TGTGCCAGCAGCTTAGTTGGCAGGACCACTAGCACAGATACGCAGTATTTT. Translated: CASSLVGRTTSTDTQYF.

This clone was seen once. The chain uses TRBV5-1 and TRBJ2-1; D uncertain. With 0 bases removed from V and 5 bases from J, the gap between germline ends came to 12 bases. The CDR3 extends over 15 amino acids. Germline V gives CDR1 SGHRS, CDR2 YFSETQ. CDR3: CASSLGAARNNEQFF. CDR3 bases: TGCGCCAGCAGCTTGGGAGCAGCCCGGAACAATGAGCAGTTCTTC.

The V call is TRBV7-8, the J call TRBJ2-3, with D possibly matching TRBD2 (6 bases). Looked up from germline, CDR1 is SGHVS and CDR2 is FQNEAQ. With 0 bases removed from V and 0 bases from J, the gap between germline ends came to 13 bases. This CDR3 has 17 amino acids. The CDR3 sequence: CASSLAGLSTSTDTQYF. The CDR3 nucleotides read TGTGCCAGCAGCTTAGCGGGACTTAGCACTAGCACAGATACGCAGTATTTT.

This clone was picked up a small number of times. The J gene is TRBJ2-1, the V gene TRBV2, with D perhaps TRBD1 (6 bases). The germline gives CDR1 SNHLY, CDR2 FYNNEI. The length of the CDR3 is 14 residues. V was clipped by 6 bases and J by 7 bases, with 16 bases between them. The CDR3 loop reads CASRETGPVNEQFF. In nucleotides, the CDR3 is TGTGCCAGCAGAGAAACAGGGCCGGTGAATGAGCAGTTCTTC.

The gene calls are TRBV5-6 and TRBJ2-7; weak D call: TRBD1 (5 bases). This CDR3 comprises 14 residues. The V gene lost 0 bases and the J gene lost 2 bases, with 9 bases spanning the gap. Germline V gene sequence: CDR1 SGHDT, CDR2 YYEEEE. This chain's CDR3 is CASSLGGSTYEQYF. CDR3 DNA: TGTGCCAGCAGCTTGGGGGGCAGCACCTACGAGCAGTACTTC.

The chain couples TRBV2 to TRBJ2-1; 9 nucleotides align to TRBD2. The trim removed 2 bases at V and 1 base at J, leaving 0 bases unmatched. The CDR3 covers 15 residues. Per the germline V gene, CDR1 is SNHLY and CDR2 is FYNNEI. CDR3 protein: CASSELAGSYNEQFF. CDR3 nucleotide sequence: TGTGCCAGCAGTGAACTAGCGGGGTCCTACAATGAGCAGTTCTTC.

The chain has TRBV27 and TRBJ2-1; D is unresolved. V was shortened by 3 bases and J by 6 bases, with 9 bases between the two germline ends. The CDR3 covers 13 residues. Per germline, CDR1 MNHEY and CDR2 SMNVEV (reference sequence). In DNA form, the CDR3 reads TGTGCCAGCAGTTTCTCGCGTTCCAATGAGCAGTTCTTC. The encoded protein is CASSFSRSNEQFF.

The V and J genes are TRBV6-6 and TRBJ2-4; D gene ambiguous. Trimming left V 5 bases short and J 3 bases short, with 11 bases between. The CDR3 consists of 14 residues. CDR1 and CDR2 (germline): MNHNY, SVGAGI (reference sequence). The DNA for the CDR3 is TGTGCCAGCAGTCCGACCTGGGGCAAAAACATTCAGTACTTC. Its translation is CASSPTWGKNIQYF.

The V call is TRBV9, the J call TRBJ1-6; D is uncertain. Trimming cost V 3 bases and J 8 bases, with 15 bases left between them. The CDR3 loop spans 15 amino acids. Germline V gives CDR1 SGDLS, CDR2 YYNGEE. The CDR3 bases are TGTGCCAGCAGCGCCGCCGACAATAGATATTCACCCCTCCACTTT. It is translated as CASSAADNRYSPLHF.

This chain joins TRBV6-6 and TRBJ2-5; 14 positions match TRBD2. The J segment lost 2 bases and the V segment lost 6 bases, leaving 2 bases of the junction unmatched. This CDR3 comprises 15 residues. Germline CDR1 MNHNY, CDR2 SVGAGI (reference sequence). This CDR3 reads CASRRLAGGQETQYF. CDR3 coding DNA: TGTGCCAGCAGACGACTAGCGGGGGGGCAAGAGACCCAGTACTTC.

The chain has TRBV9 and TRBJ2-1, with 10 bases matching TRBD2. The CDR3 extends over 18 amino acids. With V trimmed by 3 bases and J by 9 bases, 18 bases remained unmatched. Germline CDR1 reads SGDLS; CDR2 reads YYNGEE. CDR3 coding DNA: TGTGCCAGCAGCGAGCGCCTGGGCAGCGGGAGGGAGTCCTCTGAGCAGTTCTTC. Its protein is CASSERLGSGRESSEQFF.

The J gene is TRBJ1-2, the V gene TRBV27, with D possibly being TRBD1 (6 bases). This CDR3 comprises 13 residues. Trimming took 6 bases from V and 8 from J, leaving 16 bases between them. CDR1 is MNHEY and CDR2 is SMNVEV in the germline V gene (reference sequence). This chain's CDR3 is CASSSTTTGGYTF. CDR3 sequence (DNA): TGTGCCAGCAGCTCTACGACGACAGGAGGCTACACCTTC.

Only one count was recorded for this clone. This rearrangement joins TRBV6-5 to TRBJ2-3; D is tentatively TRBD1 or TRBD2 (6 bases each). The germline V and J ends were trimmed by 2 bases and 4 bases, with 13 bases remaining between them. The CDR3 sequence is 15 residues long. Germline CDR1 MNHEY, CDR2 SVGAGI. CDR3 loop: CASSYRGRGPDTQYF. As DNA, the CDR3 is TGTGCCAGCAGTTACCGAGGCCGGGGGCCAGATACGCAGTATTTT.

The chain uses TRBV28 and TRBJ2-1; D gene ambiguous. Trimming removed 6 bases at V and 0 bases at J, with 3 bases between. CDR1 and CDR2 from the germline V gene are MDHEN and SYDVKM. CDR3 length equals 12 residues. The CDR3: CASSFSYNEQFF. As DNA, the CDR3 is TGTGCCAGCAGCTTCTCCTACAATGAGCAGTTCTTC.

V usage is TRBV30 and J usage is TRBJ2-5; maybe TRBD2 (6 bases). This CDR3 is 13 amino acids long. CDR1 and CDR2 from the germline V gene are GTSNPN and SVGIG (reference sequence). V was cut by 2 bases and J by 2 bases, with 9 bases left in between. The CDR3 loop is CAWSRLGQETQYF. The CDR3 nucleotides read TGTGCCTGGAGTAGACTAGGTCAAGAGACCCAGTACTTC.

V is TRBV28 and J is TRBJ2-7, with 8 bases that match TRBD1. This CDR3 contains 15 residues. V dropped 4 bases and J dropped 1; count of bases not matched to a gene: 6. Germline V gene sequence: CDR1 MDHEN, CDR2 SYDVKM. The CDR3 bases are TGTGCCAGCAGTTACGGGGACAGGTTTTCCTACGAGCAGTACTTC. Its translation: CASSYGDRFSYEQYF.

The J gene is TRBJ2-3, the V gene TRBV2; the match to TRBD2 covers 8 bases. In germline, CDR1 is SNHLY, CDR2 FYNNEI. V lost 6 bases, J lost 5 bases, and 4 bases stayed unmatched. The CDR3 is 13 residues long. In DNA form, the CDR3 reads TGTGCCAGCAGAGCGGGAGTCGGAGATACGCAGTATTTT. As protein: CASRAGVGDTQYF. The complete variable domain, with remaining parts taken from reference TRBV2 and TRBJ2-3, reads EPEVTQTPSHQVTQMGQEVILRCVPISNHLYFYWYRQILGQKVEFLVSFYNNEISEKSEIFDDQFSVERPDGSNFTLKIRSTKLEDSAMYFCASRAGVGDTQYFGPGTRLTVL.